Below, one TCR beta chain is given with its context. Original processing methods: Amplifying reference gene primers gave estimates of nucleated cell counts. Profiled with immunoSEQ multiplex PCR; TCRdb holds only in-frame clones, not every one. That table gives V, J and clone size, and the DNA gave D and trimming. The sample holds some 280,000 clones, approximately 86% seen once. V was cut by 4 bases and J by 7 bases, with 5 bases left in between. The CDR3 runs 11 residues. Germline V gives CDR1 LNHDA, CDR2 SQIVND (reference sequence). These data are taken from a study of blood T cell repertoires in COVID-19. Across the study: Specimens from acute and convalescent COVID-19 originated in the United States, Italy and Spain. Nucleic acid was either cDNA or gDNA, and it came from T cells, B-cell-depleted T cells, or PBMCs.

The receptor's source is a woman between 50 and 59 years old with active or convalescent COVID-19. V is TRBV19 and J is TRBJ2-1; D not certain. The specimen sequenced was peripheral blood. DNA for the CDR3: TGTGCCAGTAGTAGTGAGAATGAGCAGTTCTTC. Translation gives CASSSENEQFF. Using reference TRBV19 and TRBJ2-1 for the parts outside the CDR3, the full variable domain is DGGITQSPKYLFRKEGQNVTLSCEQNLNHDAMYWYRQDPGQGLRLIYYSQIVNDFQKGDIAEGYSVSREKKESFPLTVTSAQKNPTAFYLCASSSENEQFFGPGTRLTVL.